The source of this TCR beta chain is a study of shared clonotypes between healthy human individuals. Trimming removed 3 bases from V and 5 bases from J, with 11 bases in between. The CDR3 totals 15 residues. CDR1 is SNHLY, CDR2 FYNNEI, per germline. CD8 memory merged CD45RO+ with CCR7-negative CD45RA+ TemRA cells. Authors' analysis steps: ImmunoSEQ gave junction-only sequences without quality scores, so filtering differed. This table comes from immunoSEQ multiplex PCR, and its TCRdb copy is limited to in-frame clones, with some not included. V, J and clone size are taken as reported in that table, and D and trimming were inferred from the DNA itself. The repertoire holds roughly 380,000 clones, approximately 96% seen once, with about 0.34% in the top ten.

The genes are TRBV2 and TRBJ1-6; D is unresolved. This clonotype originated in a man aged 30-40 years in good health. The source material was memory CD8+ T cells sorted from blood. Sample subset: CD45RO+ cells pooled with CCR7-negative TemRA cells. The CDR3 DNA reads TGTGCCAGCAGTGAGGAGGGTATGGATAATTCACCCCTCCACTTT. Protein sequence: CASSEEGMDNSPLHF.